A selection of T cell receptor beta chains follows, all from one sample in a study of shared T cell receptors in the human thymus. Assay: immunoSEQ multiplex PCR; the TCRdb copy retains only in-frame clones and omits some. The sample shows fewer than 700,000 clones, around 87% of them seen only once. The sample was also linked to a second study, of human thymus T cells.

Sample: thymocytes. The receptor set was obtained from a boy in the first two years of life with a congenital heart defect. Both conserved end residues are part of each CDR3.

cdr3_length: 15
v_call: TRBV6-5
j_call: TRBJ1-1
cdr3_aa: CASSYSSTGYTEAFF

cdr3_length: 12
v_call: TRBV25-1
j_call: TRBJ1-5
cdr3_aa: CASSEAEKPQHF

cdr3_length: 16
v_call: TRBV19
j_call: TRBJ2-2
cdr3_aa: CASSFGLAGRTGELFF

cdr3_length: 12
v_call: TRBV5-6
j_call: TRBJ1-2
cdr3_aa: CASSLDTYGYTF

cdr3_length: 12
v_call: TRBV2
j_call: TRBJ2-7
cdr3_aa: CASSVGSPEQYF

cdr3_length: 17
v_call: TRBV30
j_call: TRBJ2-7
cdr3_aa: CAWRPGQKFGRPYEQYF

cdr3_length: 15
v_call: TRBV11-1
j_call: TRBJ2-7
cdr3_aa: CASSLVSGRFYEQYF

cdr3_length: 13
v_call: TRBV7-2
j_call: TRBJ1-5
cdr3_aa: CASTKGGGQPQHF

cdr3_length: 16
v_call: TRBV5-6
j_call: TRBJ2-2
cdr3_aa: CASSLIFRQGFGELFF

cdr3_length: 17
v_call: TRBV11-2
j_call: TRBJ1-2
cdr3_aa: CASSSHFPPRGHYGYTF

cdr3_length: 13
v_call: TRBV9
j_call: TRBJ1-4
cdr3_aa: CASAGQGGEKLFF

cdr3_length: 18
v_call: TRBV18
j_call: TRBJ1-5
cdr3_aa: CASSRNRGRGEGNQPQHF

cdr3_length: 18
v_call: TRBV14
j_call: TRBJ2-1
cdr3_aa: CASSPILTGTVSYNEQFF

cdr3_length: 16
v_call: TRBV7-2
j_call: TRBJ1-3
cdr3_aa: CASSLSGTGAGNTIYF

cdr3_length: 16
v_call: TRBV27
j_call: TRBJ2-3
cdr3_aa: CASSPRDRALTDTQYF

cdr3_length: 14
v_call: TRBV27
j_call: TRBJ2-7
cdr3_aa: CASSLSTGGYEQYF

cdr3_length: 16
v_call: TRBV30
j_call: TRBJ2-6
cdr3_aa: CAWSVQTSFGANVLTF

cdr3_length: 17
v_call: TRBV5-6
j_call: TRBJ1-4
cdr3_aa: CASSYGQGVGPGEKLFF

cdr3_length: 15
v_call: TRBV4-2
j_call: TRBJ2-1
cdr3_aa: CASSQSGSSYNEQFF

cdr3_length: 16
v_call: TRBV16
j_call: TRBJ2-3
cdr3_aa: CASSQSEGGSTDTQYF

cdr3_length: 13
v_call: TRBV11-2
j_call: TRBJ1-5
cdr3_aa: CASSTGQHQPQHF

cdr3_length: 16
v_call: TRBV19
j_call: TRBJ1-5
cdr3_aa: CASSIPVRREDQPQHF

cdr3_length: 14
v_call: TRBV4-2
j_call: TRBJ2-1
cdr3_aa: CASSRPLATNEQFF

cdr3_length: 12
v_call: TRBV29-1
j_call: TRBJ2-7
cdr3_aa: CSVRQGSYEQYF

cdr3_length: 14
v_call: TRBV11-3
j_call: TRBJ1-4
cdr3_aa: CASSQDGGNEKLFF

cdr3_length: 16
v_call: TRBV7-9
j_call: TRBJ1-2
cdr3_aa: CASSSNLGASDYGYTF

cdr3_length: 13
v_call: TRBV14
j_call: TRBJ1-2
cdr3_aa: CASSQRGGNGYTF

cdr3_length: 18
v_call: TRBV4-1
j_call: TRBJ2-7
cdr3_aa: CASSQDVQGQSGPYEQYF

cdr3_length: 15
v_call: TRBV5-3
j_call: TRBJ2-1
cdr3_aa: CARSFLRERYNEQFF

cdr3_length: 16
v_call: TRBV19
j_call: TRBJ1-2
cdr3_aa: CASSIQGAPRNYGYTF

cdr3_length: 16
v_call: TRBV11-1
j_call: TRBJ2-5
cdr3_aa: CASSSVDYTNQETQYF

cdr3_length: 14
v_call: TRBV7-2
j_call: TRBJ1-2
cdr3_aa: CASSFRGQELGYTF

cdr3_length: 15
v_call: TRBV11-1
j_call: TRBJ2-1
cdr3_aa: CASSPRLAAYNEQFF

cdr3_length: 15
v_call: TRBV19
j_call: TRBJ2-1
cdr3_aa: CASSIRGSRNNEQFF

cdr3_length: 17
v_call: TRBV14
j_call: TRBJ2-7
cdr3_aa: CASSQACSGRVSNEQYF

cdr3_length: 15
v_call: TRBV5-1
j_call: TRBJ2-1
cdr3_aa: CASSPDRDKYNEQFF

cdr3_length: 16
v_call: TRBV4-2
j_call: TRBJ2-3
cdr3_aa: CASRPRLAGGVDTQYF

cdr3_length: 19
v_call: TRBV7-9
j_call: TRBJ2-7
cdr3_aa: CASSLVGTSGRLGAFEQYF

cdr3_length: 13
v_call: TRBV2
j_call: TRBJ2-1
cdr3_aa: CASSWGLLHEQFF

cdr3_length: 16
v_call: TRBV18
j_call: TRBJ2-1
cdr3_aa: CASSPRPGHSYNEQFF

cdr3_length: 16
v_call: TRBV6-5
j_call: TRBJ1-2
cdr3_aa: CASSYLTGGANYGYTF

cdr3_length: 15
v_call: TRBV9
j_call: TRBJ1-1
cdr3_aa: CASSAGQGGYTEAFF

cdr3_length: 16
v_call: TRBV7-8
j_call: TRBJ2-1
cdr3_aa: CASSNKAFDRGNEQFF

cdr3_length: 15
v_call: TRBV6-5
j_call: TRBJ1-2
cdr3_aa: CASSYFAGTAYGYTF

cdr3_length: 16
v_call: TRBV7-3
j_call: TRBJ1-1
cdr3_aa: CASSPGGGARDTEAFF

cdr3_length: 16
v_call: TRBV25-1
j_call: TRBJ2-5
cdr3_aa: CASSDGGLAGPRAQYF

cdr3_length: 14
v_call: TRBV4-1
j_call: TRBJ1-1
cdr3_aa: CASSQASGNTEAFF

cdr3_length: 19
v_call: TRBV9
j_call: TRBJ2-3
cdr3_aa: CASSVPLAGIIGDTDTQYF

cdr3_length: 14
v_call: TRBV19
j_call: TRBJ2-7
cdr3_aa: CASSIEAGACEQYF

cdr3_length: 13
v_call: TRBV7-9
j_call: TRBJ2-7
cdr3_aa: CASSEDRGHEQYF

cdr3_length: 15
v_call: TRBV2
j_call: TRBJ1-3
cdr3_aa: CASSLEHPSGNTIYF

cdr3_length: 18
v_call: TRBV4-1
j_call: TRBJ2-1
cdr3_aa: CASSRHPVGEGSYNEQFF

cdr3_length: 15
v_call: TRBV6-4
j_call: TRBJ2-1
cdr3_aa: CASSDGQGAGNEQFF

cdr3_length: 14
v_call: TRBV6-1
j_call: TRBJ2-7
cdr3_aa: CASIRDRGSEEQYF

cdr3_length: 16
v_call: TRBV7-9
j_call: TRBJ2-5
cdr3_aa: CASSLVTSGRQETQYF

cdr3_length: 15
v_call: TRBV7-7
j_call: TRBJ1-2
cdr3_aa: CASSPVVGANYGYTF

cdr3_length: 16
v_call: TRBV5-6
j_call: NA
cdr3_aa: CASSRSFRGPNYEQYF

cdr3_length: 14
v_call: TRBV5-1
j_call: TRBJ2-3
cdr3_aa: CASSSDRPTDTQYF